This T cell receptor (beta chain) originates from a study of shared clonotypes between healthy human individuals. Clones were read by immunoSEQ multiplex PCR, and TCRdb kept only the in-frame ones, dropping some. The table includes some 1,900,000 clones, 85% to 95% detected once. In the naive CD8 group, cells lacked CD45RO and were positively selected for CCR7, so terminally differentiated effector memory CD45RA+ cells were left out. CDR3 length: 13 amino acids. Looked up from germline, CDR1 is MNHEY and CDR2 is SMNVEV (reference sequence). V lost 3 bases and J lost 5, with 10 bases in between. The sequenced material came from naive CD8+ T cells sorted from blood. V is TRBV27 and J is TRBJ2-5, with a tentative D call TRBD1 (7 bases). This TCR derives from a man between 18 and 35 years old in good health. The CDR3 nucleotides are TGTGCCAGCAGTTTTTCAGGGGGGGAGACCCAGTACTTC. It translates to CASSFSGGETQYF.